This paragraph covers one T cell receptor beta chain sequence. Its antigen is unidentified. The CDR3 consists of 14 residues. Germline-derived CDR1 and CDR2 are SNHLY and FYNNEI. V lost 6 bases and J lost 6; bases outside the gene matches: 6. These data belong to a study of cytotoxic CD8 clonotypes in ibrutinib-treated CLL. Study-wide results and caveats: Pretreatment clonality was elevated relative to age-matched healthy donors and paralleled circulating CD8+ T-cell counts.

Here immunoSEQ multiplex PCR was the method, and the copy in TCRdb shows in-frame clones only, minus some. In the table there are roughly 250,000 clones, 60% to 75% of which are singletons. The chain links TRBV2 to TRBJ1-5; the match to TRBD1 covers 9 bases. The sequenced sample was PBMCs, obtained after 24 months of ibrutinib treatment. The TCR comes from a human donor with chronic lymphocytic leukemia. The CDR3 here is CASRKQGAGQPQHF. In DNA form, the CDR3 reads TGTGCCAGCAGAAAACAGGGGGCGGGTCAGCCCCAGCATTTT.